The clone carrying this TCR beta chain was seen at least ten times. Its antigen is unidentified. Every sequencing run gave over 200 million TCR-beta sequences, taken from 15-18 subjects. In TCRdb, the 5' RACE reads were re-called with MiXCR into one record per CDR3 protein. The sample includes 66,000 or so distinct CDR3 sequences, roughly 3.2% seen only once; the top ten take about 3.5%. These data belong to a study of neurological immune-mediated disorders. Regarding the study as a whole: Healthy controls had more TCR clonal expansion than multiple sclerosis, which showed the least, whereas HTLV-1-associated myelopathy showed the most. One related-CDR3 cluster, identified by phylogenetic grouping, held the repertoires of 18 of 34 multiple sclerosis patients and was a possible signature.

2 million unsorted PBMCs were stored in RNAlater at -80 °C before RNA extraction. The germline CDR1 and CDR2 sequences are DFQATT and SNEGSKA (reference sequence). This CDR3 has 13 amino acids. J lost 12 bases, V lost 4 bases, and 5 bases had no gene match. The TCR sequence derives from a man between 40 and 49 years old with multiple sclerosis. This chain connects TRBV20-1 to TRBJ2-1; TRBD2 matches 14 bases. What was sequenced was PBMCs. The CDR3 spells CSAIGTSGSLQFF. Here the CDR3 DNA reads TGCAGTGCTATAGGGACTAGCGGGAGCTTGCAGTTCTTC.